The clone carrying this T cell receptor (beta chain) was counted many times. Antigen unknown. The sample belongs to a study of T cells after yellow fever vaccination. Broader study findings: Reappearance after the booster was seen for most primary-vaccination clones, at around 95% CD4 and less than 90% CD8. Abundant clonotypes from the bulk population could get into FACS-sorted repertoires as contaminants. The secondary response was weaker, and its peak arrived faster, on day 5 versus 15.

This CDR3 has 14 amino acids. The ends were cut back, 3 bases at V and 6 bases at J, with 12 bases in the middle. The germline CDR1 and CDR2 sequences are MGHDK and SYGVNS. Universal primer sites and UMIs were introduced during 5'RACE template-switching synthesis of TCR cDNA. TCRdb reanalysed the 5' RACE reads using MiXCR and keeps one entry per CDR3 protein. Of about 360,000 distinct CDR3 sequences listed, 6% to 8% were seen once; the top ten hold over 14%. The chain couples TRBV25-1 to TRBJ2-4; the D is unclear. This TCR was recovered from a man aged 30 to 45 who received the YFV17D yellow fever vaccine. Material: PBMCs, obtained 5 days after the yellow fever booster vaccination. The CDR3 protein is CASSDDSMVNIQYF. In nucleotides, the CDR3 is TGTGCCAGCAGTGACGACTCCATGGTAAACATTCAGTACTTC.